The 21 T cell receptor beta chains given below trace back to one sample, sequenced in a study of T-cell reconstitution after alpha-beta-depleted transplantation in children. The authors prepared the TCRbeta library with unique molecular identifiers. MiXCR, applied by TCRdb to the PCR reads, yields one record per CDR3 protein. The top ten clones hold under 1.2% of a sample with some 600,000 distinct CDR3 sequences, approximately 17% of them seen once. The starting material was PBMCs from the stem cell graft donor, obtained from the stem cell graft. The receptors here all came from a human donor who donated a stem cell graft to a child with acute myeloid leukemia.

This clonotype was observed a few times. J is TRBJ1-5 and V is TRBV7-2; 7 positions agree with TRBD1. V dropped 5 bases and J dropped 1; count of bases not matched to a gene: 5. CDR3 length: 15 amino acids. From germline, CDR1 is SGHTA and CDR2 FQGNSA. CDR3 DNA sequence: TGTGCCAGCAGCGTAGGGGGCGCGAGCAATCAGCCCCAGCATTTT. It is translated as CASSVGGASNQPQHF. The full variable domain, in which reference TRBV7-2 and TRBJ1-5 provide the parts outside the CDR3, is GAGVSQSPSNKVTEKGKDVELRCDPISGHTALYWYRQSLGQGLEFLIYFQGNSAPDKSGLPSDRFSAERTGGSVSTLTIQRTQQEDSAVYLCASSVGGASNQPQHFGDGTRLSIL.

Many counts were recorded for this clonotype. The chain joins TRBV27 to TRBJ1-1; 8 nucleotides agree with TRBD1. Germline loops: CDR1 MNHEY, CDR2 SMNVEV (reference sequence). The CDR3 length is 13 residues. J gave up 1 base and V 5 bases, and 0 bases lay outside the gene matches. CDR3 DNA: TGTGCCAGCAGTGACAGGGGGAACACTGAAGCTTTCTTT. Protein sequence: CASSDRGNTEAFF.

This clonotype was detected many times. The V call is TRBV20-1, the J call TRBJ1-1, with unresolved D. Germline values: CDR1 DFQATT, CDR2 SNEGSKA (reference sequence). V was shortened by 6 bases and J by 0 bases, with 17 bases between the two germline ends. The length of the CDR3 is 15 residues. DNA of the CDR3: TGCAGTGCAACCACCTCCGGGGAGTTGAACACTGAAGCTTTCTTT. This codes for CSATTSGELNTEAFF.

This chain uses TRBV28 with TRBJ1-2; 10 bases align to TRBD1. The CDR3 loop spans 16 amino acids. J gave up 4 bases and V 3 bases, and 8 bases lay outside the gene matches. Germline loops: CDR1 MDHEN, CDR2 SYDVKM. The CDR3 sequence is CASSFDRDRGLYGYTF. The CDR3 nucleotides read TGTGCCAGCAGTTTCGACCGGGACAGGGGACTCTATGGCTACACCTTC.

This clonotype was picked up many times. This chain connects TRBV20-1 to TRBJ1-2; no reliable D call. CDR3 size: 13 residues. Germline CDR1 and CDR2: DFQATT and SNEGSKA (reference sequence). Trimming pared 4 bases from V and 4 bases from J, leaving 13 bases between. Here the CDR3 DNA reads TGCAGTGCTATTACCCTGGACGTCTATGGCTACACCTTC. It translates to CSAITLDVYGYTF.

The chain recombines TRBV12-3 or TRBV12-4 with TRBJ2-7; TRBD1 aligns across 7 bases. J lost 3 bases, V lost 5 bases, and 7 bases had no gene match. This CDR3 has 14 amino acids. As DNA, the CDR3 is TGTGCCAGCAGTCTTGGACAGGAACTCTACGAGCAGTACTTC. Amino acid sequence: CASSLGQELYEQYF.

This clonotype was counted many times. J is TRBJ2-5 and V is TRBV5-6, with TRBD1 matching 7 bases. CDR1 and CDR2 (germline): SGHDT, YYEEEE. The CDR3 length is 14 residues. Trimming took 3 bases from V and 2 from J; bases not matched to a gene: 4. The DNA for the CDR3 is TGTGCCAGCAGCTCACCGACAGGGCAAGAGACCCAGTACTTC. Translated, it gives CASSSPTGQETQYF.

The CDR3 DNA reads as TGCGCCAGCTATCGACAGGGGGCTGGGAATGAGCAGTTCTTC. Translated: CASYRQGAGNEQFF. The J gene is TRBJ2-1, the V gene TRBV5-1, with TRBD1 matching over 10 bases. The CDR3 consists of 14 residues. J lost 7 bases, V lost 7 bases, and 8 bases had no gene match. Per germline, CDR1 SGHRS and CDR2 YFSETQ.

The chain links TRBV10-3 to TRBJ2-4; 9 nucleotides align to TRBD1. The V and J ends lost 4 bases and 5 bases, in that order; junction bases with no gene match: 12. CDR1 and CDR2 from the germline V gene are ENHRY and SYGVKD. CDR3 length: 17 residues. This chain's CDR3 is CAISGAGTGNGQNIQYF. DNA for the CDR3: TGTGCCATCAGTGGCGCCGGGACAGGGAATGGTCAAAACATTCAGTACTTC.

For the CDR3, the DNA is TGTGCCAGCTCACCACGGAACCAAGAGACCCAGTACTTC. Its protein is CASSPRNQETQYF. The chain recombines TRBV7-3 with TRBJ2-5; D remains ambiguous. The CDR3 runs to 13 residues. Germline CDR1 reads SGHTA; CDR2 reads FQGTGA. V lost 8 bases to trimming and J lost 0 bases, with 10 bases between them.

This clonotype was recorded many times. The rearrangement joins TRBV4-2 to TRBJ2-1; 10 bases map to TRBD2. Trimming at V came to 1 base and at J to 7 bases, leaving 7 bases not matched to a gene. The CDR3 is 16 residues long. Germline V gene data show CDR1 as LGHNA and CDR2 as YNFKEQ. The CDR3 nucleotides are TGTGCCAGCAGCCAAGTGGTGGTAGCGGGGGGTAATGAGCAGTTCTTC. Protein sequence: CASSQVVVAGGNEQFF.

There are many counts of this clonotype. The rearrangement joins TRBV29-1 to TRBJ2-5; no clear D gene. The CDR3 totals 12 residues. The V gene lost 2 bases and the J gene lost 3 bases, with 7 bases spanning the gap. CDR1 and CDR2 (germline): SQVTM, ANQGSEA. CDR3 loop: CSVERSEETQYF. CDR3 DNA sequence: TGCAGCGTTGAAAGGTCGGAAGAGACCCAGTACTTC. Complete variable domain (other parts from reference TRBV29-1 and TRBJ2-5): SAVISQKPSRDICQRGTSLTIQCQVDSQVTMMFWYRQQPGQSLTLIATANQGSEATYESGFVIDKFPISRPNLTFSTLTVSNMSPEDSSIYLCSVERSEETQYFGPGTRLLVL.

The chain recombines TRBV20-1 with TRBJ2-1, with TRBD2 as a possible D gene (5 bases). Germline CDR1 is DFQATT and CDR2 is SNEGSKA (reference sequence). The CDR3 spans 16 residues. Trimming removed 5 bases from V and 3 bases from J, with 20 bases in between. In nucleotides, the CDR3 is TGCAGTGCTTCTCGGGGTTTCGCCTTACGCTACAATGAGCAGTTCTTC. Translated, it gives CSASRGFALRYNEQFF.

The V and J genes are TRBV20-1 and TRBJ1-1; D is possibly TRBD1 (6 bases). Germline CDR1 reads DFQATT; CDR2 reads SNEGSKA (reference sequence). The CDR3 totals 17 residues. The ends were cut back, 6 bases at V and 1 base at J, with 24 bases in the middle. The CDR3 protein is CSARRGGLRQANTEAFF. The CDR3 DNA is TGCAGTGCCCGTAGAGGGGGGTTACGGCAGGCGAACACTGAAGCTTTCTTT.

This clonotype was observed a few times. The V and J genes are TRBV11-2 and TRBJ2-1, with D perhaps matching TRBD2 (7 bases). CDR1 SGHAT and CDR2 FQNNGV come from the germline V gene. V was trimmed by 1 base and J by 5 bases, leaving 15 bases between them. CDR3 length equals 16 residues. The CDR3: CASSLVGGAGHNEQFF. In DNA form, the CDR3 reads TGTGCCAGCAGCTTAGTAGGGGGGGCTGGTCACAATGAGCAGTTCTTC.

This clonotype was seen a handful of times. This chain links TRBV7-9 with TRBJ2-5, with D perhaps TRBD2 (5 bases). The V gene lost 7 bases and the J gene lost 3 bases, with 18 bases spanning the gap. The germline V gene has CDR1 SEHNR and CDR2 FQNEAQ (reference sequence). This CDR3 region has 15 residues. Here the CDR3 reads CASTPGVQLEETQYF. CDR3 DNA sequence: TGTGCCAGCACTCCCGGGGTACAGCTCGAAGAGACCCAGTACTTC.

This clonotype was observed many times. Here the CDR3 reads CASSLLLDSSYEQYF. CDR3 coding DNA: TGCGCCAGCAGCTTGTTACTGGACAGCTCCTACGAGCAGTACTTC. The rearrangement links TRBV5-1 to TRBJ2-7; a possible D gene is TRBD1 (6 bases). Germline CDR1 is SGHRS and CDR2 is YFSETQ. V was cut by 1 base and J by 0 bases, with 11 bases left in between. The CDR3 consists of 15 residues.

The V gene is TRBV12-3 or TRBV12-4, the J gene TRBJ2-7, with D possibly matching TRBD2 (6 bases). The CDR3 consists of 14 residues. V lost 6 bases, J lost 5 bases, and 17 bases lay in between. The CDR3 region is CASRPGLTSHEQYF. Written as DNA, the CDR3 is TGTGCCAGCAGGCCGGGACTCACATCACACGAGCAGTACTTC.

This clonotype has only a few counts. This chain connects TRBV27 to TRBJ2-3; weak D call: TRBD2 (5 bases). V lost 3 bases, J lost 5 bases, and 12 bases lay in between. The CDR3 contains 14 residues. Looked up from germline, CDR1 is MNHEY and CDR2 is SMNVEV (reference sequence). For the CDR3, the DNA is TGTGCCAGCAGTTTGCGGTTTAGCGAAGATACGCAGTATTTT. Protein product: CASSLRFSEDTQYF.

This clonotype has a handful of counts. The CDR3 sequence: CAISVGRVKDTEAFF. The DNA of the CDR3 is TGTGCCATCAGTGTAGGAAGGGTAAAGGACACTGAAGCTTTCTTT. The genes are TRBV10-3 and TRBJ1-1, with D unresolved. CDR1 and CDR2 from the germline V gene are ENHRY and SYGVKD. Trimming removed 4 bases at V and 3 bases at J, with 15 bases between. CDR3 length: 15 amino acids.

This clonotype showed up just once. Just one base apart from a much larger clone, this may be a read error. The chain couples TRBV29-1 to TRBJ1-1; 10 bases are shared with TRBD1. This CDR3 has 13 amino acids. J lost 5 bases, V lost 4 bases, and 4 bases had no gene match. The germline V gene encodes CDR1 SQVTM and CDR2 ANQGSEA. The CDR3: CSVGQGAATEAFF. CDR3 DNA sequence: TGCAGCGTTGGACAGGGGGCGGCGACTGAAGCTTTCTTT.